This TCR beta chain was retrieved from a study of blood T cells in healthy people across ages. V lost 0 bases, J lost 0 bases, and 5 bases stayed unmatched. CDR1 is DFQATT and CDR2 is SNEGSKA in the germline V gene (reference sequence). The CDR3 length is 15 residues. Then a second PCR, running roughly 7 to 11 cycles, was carried out with a sample-barcoded 5' primer and a J-beta primer mix. TCRdb re-derived calls from the 5' RACE reads in MiXCR, one entry per CDR3 protein. Among 1.5 million to 2 million distinct CDR3 sequences listed, roughly 28% were seen once. Staff drew around 10 milliliters of peripheral blood from each donor.

Sample: blood. The chain has TRBV20-1 and TRBJ2-7; 7 positions match TRBD2. The origin of this receptor is a woman in her twenties or thirties in good health. CDR3 region: CSARDPQRGSYEQYF. CDR3 in DNA: TGCAGTGCTAGAGATCCCCAGCGGGGCTCCTACGAGCAGTACTTC.